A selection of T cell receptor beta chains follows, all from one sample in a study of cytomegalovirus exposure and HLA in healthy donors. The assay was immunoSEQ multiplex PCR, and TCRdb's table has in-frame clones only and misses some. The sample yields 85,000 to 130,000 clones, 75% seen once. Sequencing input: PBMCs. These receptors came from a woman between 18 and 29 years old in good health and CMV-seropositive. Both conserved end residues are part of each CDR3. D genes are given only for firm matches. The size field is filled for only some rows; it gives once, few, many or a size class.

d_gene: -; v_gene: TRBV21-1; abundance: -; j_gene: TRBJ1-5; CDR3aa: CASSKRGAAGLDQPQHF; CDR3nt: TGTGCCAGCAGCAAACGGGGGGCGGCAGGGTTAGATCAGCCCCAGCATTTT
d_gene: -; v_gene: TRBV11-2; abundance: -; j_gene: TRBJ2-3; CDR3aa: CASRQLTDTQYF; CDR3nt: TGTGCCAGCAGGCAACTCACAGATACGCAGTATTTT
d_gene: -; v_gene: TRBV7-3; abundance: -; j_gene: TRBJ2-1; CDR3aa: CASSLTGQPPNEQFF; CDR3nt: TGTGCCAGCAGCTTAACGGGACAACCACCAAATGAGCAGTTCTTC
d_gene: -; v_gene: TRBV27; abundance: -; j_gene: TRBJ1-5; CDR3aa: CASGLSGQYQPQHF; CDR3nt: TGTGCCAGCGGTCTTTCAGGCCAGTATCAGCCCCAGCATTTT
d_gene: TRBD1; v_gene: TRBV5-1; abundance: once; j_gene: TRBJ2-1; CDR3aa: CASSRGQGADEQFF; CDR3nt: TGCGCCAGCAGCAGGGGACAGGGGGCCGATGAGCAGTTCTTC
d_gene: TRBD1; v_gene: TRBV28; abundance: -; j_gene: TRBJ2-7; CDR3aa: CASSNRTGGVYEQYF; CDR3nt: TGTGCCAGCAGTAATCGGACAGGGGGGGTTTACGAGCAGTACTTC
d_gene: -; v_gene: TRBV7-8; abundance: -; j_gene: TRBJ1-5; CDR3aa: CASSSREGPQHF; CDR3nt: TGTGCCAGCAGCTCCCGGGAGGGGCCCCAGCATTTT
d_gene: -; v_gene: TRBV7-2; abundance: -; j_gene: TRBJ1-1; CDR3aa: CASSAWHSEAFF; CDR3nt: TGTGCCAGCAGTGCTTGGCATTCTGAAGCTTTCTTT
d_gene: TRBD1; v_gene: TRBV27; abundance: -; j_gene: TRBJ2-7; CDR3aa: CASSLSWTGYEQYF; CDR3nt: TGTGCCAGCAGTTTATCCTGGACAGGTTACGAGCAGTACTTC
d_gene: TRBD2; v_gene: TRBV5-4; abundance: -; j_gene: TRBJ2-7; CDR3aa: CASSPGPSGSYEQYF; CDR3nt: TGTGCCAGCAGCCCGGGCCCTAGCGGGAGCTACGAGCAGTACTTC
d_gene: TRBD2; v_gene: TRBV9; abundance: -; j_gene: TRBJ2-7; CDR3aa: CASSVGGLAIDEQYF; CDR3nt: TGTGCCAGCAGCGTAGGGGGACTAGCGATCGACGAGCAGTACTTC
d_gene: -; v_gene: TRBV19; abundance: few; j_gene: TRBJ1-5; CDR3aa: CASSRQGGIGNQPQHF; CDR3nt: TGTGCCAGTAGTAGGCAGGGTGGTATTGGCAATCAGCCCCAGCATTTT
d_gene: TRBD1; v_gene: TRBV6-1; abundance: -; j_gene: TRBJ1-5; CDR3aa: CASSAEGASEPQHF; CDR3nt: TGTGCCAGCAGTGCGGAGGGGGCGTCGGAGCCCCAGCATTTT
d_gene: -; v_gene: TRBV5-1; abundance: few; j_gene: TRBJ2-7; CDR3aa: CASSLESGGYEQYF; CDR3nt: TGCGCCAGCAGCTTGGAAAGCGGAGGATACGAGCAGTACTTC
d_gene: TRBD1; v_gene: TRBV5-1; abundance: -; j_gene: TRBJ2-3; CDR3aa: CASWDGQGGADTQYF; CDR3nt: TGCGCCAGCTGGGATGGACAGGGGGGGGCAGATACGCAGTATTTT
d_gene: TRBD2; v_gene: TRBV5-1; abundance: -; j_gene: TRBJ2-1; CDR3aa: CASRTSGSYNEQFF; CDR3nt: TGCGCCAGCAGAACTAGCGGCTCCTACAATGAGCAGTTCTTC
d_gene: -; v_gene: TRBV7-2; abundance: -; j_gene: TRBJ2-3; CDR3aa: CASSLDGRGDTQYF; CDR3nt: TGTGCCAGCAGCTTAGACGGGAGAGGTGATACGCAGTATTTT
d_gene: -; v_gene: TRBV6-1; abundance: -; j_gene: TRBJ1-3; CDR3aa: CASINGDSGNTIYF; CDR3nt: TGTGCCAGCATTAACGGGGATTCTGGAAACACCATATATTTT
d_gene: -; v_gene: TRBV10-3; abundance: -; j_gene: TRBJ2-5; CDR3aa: CAISASLEPQGQYF; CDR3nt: TGTGCCATCTCCGCTTCCTTAGAACCCCAGGGCCAGTACTTC
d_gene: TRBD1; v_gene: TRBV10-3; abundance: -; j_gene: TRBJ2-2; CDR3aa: CAISGTGGSNTGELFF; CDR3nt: TGTGCCATCAGCGGAACAGGGGGCTCGAACACCGGGGAGCTGTTTTTT
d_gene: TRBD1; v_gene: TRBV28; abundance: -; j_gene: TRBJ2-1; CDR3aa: CASSPSWGQGNFLISYNEQFF; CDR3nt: TGTGCCAGCAGTCCCTCGTGGGGACAGGGTAATTTTTTGATCTCCTACAATGAGCAGTTCTTC
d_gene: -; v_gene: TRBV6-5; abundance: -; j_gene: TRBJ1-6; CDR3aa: CASSTARDNSPLHF; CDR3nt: TGTGCCAGCAGCACTGCCAGGGATAATTCACCCCTCCACTTT
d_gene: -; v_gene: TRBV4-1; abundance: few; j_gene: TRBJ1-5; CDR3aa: CASSQDGWRGLQPQHF; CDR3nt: TGCGCCAGCAGCCAAGATGGTTGGCGGGGGCTTCAGCCCCAGCATTTT
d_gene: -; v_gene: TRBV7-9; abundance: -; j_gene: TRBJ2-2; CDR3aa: CASSSNTGLTGELFF; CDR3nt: TGTGCCAGCAGCTCCAATACAGGGTTGACCGGGGAGCTGTTTTTT
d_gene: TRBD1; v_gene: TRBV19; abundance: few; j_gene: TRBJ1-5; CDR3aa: CASSTLQPGQGMEPQHF; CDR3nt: TGTGCCAGTAGTACACTTCAACCGGGACAGGGAATGGAGCCCCAGCATTTT
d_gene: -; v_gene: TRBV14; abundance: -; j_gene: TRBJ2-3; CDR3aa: CASSQERNTDTQYF; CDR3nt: TGTGCCAGCAGCCAAGAGAGGAACACAGATACGCAGTATTTT